Following are 6 T cell receptor beta chains from one sample sequenced in a study of cytomegalovirus exposure and HLA in healthy donors. Researchers ran the PCR with 60 Vbeta and 13 Jbeta primers. TCRdb keeps only in-frame clones here, not all; method: immunoSEQ multiplex PCR. The table has over 150,000 clones, roughly 76% seen once; the top ten hold around 1.4%. The sequencing input was PBMCs. The receptors come from a man aged 60 to 69 in good health and CMV-seronegative.

V gene TRBV7-9 combines with J gene TRBJ2-5; D is unresolved. The ends were cut back, 3 bases at V and 3 bases at J, with 14 bases in the middle. Germline V CDR1 and CDR2: SEHNR, FQNEAQ (reference sequence). The CDR3 totals 15 residues. The CDR3 region has the DNA TGTGCCAGCAGCTTTCCCCTCGTTTCCGAAGAGACCCAGTACTTC. It yields the protein CASSFPLVSEETQYF.

The V call is TRBV30, the J call TRBJ1-6; 10 nucleotides agree with TRBD1. Germline trimming cut 2 bases from V and 8 bases from J; bases unmatched to any gene: 3. The CDR3 consists of 14 residues. Germline V gene lookup returns CDR1 GTSNPN and CDR2 SVGIG (reference sequence). CDR3 in amino acids: CAWSLGTGDSPLHF. The CDR3 DNA sequence: TGTGCCTGGAGTCTAGGGACAGGGGATTCACCCCTCCACTTT. The whole variable domain, filled in from reference TRBV30 and TRBJ1-6, reads SQTIHQWPATLVQPVGSPLSLECTVEGTSNPNLYWYRQAAGRGLQLLFYSVGIGQISSEVPQNLSASRPQDRQFILSSKKLLLSDSGFYLCAWSLGTGDSPLHFGNGTRLTVT.

This clone was observed once. The V and J genes are TRBV11-1 and TRBJ2-5, with D perhaps matching TRBD1 (5 bases). The assigned J gene may be wrong: the sequence end matches TRBJ2-7 better. This CDR3 is built from 16 residues. The V gene's germline CDR1 is SGHAT and CDR2 FQDESV (reference sequence). CDR3 sequence (DNA): TGTGCCAGCAGCTTCTTGTCAGGGTCCATGTCCTACGAGCAGTACTTC. Protein sequence: CASSFLSGSMSYEQYF.

This chain uses TRBV7-9 with TRBJ1-2, with TRBD1 identical over 10 bases. The CDR3 runs 15 residues. J was trimmed by 7 bases and V by 1 base; bases with no gene match: 6. CDR1 and CDR2 (germline): SEHNR, FQNEAQ (reference sequence). The CDR3 region has the DNA TGTGCCAGCAGCTTAGGTGACAGGGGGCAATCTGGCTACACCTTC. Residues: CASSLGDRGQSGYTF.

This clone turned up a few times. V gene TRBV5-4 combines with J gene TRBJ1-4; 7 nucleotides line up with TRBD1. Germline lookup yields CDR1 SGHNT and CDR2 YYREEE (reference sequence). Trimming took 1 base from V and 3 from J; bases not matched to a gene: 0. The CDR3 has 14 amino acids. CDR3 amino acids: CASSLQGANEKLFF. The CDR3 nucleotides read TGTGCCAGCAGCTTGCAGGGGGCTAATGAAAAACTGTTTTTT.

This clone has only a few counts. The chain carries TRBV2 and TRBJ2-6; D is unresolved. CDR1 is SNHLY, CDR2 FYNNEI, per germline. Between the trimmed V and J ends, which lost 6 bases and 4 bases, there was a span of 13 bases. CDR3 size: 15 residues. The CDR3 nucleotides are TGTGCCAGCAGCGACCGGGTAGCCGGGGCCAACGTCCTGACTTTC. Protein product: CASSDRVAGANVLTF.